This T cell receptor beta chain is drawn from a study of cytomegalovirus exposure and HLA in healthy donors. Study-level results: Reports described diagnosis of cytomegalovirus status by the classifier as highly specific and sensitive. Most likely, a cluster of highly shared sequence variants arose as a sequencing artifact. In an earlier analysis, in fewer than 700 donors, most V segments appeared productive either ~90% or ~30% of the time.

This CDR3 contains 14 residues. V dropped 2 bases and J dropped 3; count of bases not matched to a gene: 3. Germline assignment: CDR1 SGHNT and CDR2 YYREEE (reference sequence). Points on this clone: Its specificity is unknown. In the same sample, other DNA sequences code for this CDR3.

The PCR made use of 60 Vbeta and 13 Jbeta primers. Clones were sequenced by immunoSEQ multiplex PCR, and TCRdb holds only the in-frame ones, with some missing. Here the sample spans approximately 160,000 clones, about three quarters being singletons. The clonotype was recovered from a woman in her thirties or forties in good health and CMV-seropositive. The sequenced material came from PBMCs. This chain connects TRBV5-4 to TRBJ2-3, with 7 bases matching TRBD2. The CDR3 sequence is CASSFSGGTDTQYF. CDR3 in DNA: TGTGCCAGCAGCTTTTCGGGGGGTACAGATACGCAGTATTTT.